This T cell receptor beta chain is from a study of shared clonotypes between healthy human individuals (dated by TCRdb to 2020 to 2021). In the study overall: The cohort included three men and two women between 18 and 49 years of age. For each donor, CD4 naive and CD4 memory were each run on three plates, CD8 naive on two plates, and CD8 memory on one plate. To estimate repertoire size and how much clonotype sharing occurs between individuals, the study deeply sequenced the blood TCR repertoires of several healthy adults. Different laboratories and diverse techniques were used to prepare libraries and sequence TCR repertoires, to increase sequencing depth and limit assay-specific biases. Per donor, leukapheresis produced somewhere between about 0.85 and 9.5 billion PBMCs.

The donors were healthy, HIV-negative adults with no recently reported acute infections or vaccinations. Every donor was a Caucasian adult residing in Nashville, Tennessee, USA. CD4+ T cells were enriched through magnetic negative selection, after which naive cells were positively selected on CD45RA and the remaining negative fraction served as the memory subset. After blood collection by leukapheresis, PBMCs were isolated using Ficoll-Histopaque density gradient centrifugation and then cryopreserved in the vapor phase of liquid nitrogen. Analytical flow cytometry was used to check the purity and quantity of each magnetically sorted T cell population. From each sorted fraction, genomic DNA was isolated and quantified by UV absorbance on a Nanodrop 2000c. Broad study findings and their caveats: Pairwise subsampling led to the expectation that sequencing depth would affect the degree of clonotype sharing among donors. Compared with non-shared clonotypes, clonotypes shared by all four sorted-subset donors had higher generation probabilities. Naive subsets generally had larger estimated clonotype richness than memory subsets. Rarefaction of sorted-subset datasets indicated incomplete sequencing despite the large sequencing depth. Sampling was limited to blood, and TCR repertoires in tissue likely differ from TCR repertoires in blood. When several donors were compared, the shared fraction of clonotypes was about 5% for naive CD4, 3.5% to 4% for naive CD8, 2.3% for memory CD4, and 0.4% for memory CD8. The small number of donors limited the genetic and exposure-history diversity represented.

On this clone: The specificity of this receptor is unknown. One base away there is no much larger clone; base qualities are not given.

Using the deep immunoSEQ assay, multiplex PCR amplified TCR CDR3 regions from genomic DNA. Extracted genomic DNA from each cell subset was spread evenly across all wells of several immunoSEQ 96-well plates, with each plate serving as a replicate. For sorted subsets, each replicate PCR was loaded with 200 to 250 ng genomic DNA, equivalent to about 30,000 T cell genomes. The purified libraries were quantified using a Qubit 3.0 fluorometer, sized with a Bioanalyzer 2100, and then quantified again using the KAPA Library Quantification kit. Each immunoSEQ 96-well plate was sequenced on its own single-read 150-cycle Illumina NextSeq 550 flow cell. Per the authors' processing: Because only junctional sequences without quality scores were contained in the immunoSEQ output, filtering matching that applied to full-length reads could not be performed. To assign V/J genes and CDR3, sequences were annotated against IMGT germline references using PyIR, a Python wrapper for IgBLAST v1.9. Any read was removed if the V/J assignment was weak (E-value above 1e-6), the CDR3 was missing, or the read contained stop codons, out-of-frame junctions, or ambiguous translated residues. V3J clonotypes were defined as sequences sharing the same inferred V gene, J gene, and CDR3 amino acid sequence. The percentage overlap between two repertoires was calculated by dividing the number of shared unique clonotypes by the size of the smaller repertoire. RTK rarefaction, the Chao1 estimator, and Recon v2.1 estimates of unobserved clonotypes were used to assess repertoire richness. For all TCRbeta clonotypes obtained by the gDNA method from a few donors, generation probabilities were computed with OLGA. In TCRdb, the immuneACCESS table is reduced to in-frame sequences with V and J assigned. These tables do not hold every clone; where another copy was compared, an unresolved V gene accounts for under half, and the others remain unexplained. The DNA was the basis for D and trimming; V, J and clone size are from that table. The sample table shows 2 million to 3 million clones, and over 85% are seen once. The biggest ten clones account for more than 0.35% of the sample.

Between the V and J ends, shortened by 7 bases and 0 bases respectively, the junction contains 13 bases. The CDR3, from cysteine to phenylalanine, totals 15 residues. CDR3 DNA is the only sequence kept; it has 45 bases, read in frame from the first base. CDR1 MNHEY and CDR2 SMNVEV are derived from the germline V gene (reference sequence). The sequenced sample was naive CD4+ T cells from PBMCs. Explained via the paper, the cell subset or site label denotes: CD45RA+ positively selected. The receptor comes from a man younger than 35 in good health. Some clones in this sample may be carry-over from other donors' samples. In this chain, TRBV27 is recombined with TRBJ1-5; no confident D gene assignment can be made. The CDR3 is CASIASGASNQPQHF. The DNA is as follows: TGTGCCAGCATCGCCTCGGGAGCTAGCAATCAGCCCCAGCATTTT.